This TCR beta chain was found in a study of blood T cell repertoires in COVID-19. Trimming shortened V by 5 bases and J by 4 bases, and 14 bases separated the two germline ends. Germline V gene lookup returns CDR1 ENHRY and CDR2 SYGVKD. The CDR3 is made up of 14 amino acids. TCRdb's table, derived via immunoSEQ multiplex PCR, lists solely in-frame clones and lacks some. Of around 390,000 clones listed, 85% to 90% were seen once; the top ten hold 10%. Participants came from about two dozen US areas, aged about 18 to 95 years. This chain joins TRBV10-3 and TRBJ1-1; D possibly corresponds to TRBD1 (5 bases). The sequencing input was PBMCs or T cells enriched from blood (not recorded which). The receptor was isolated from a woman aged 45-65 years who had recovered from COVID-19. The CDR3 here is CAISRAGVGTEAFF. In DNA, the CDR3 is TGTGCCATCAGTAGGGCGGGGGTAGGCACTGAAGCTTTCTTT.